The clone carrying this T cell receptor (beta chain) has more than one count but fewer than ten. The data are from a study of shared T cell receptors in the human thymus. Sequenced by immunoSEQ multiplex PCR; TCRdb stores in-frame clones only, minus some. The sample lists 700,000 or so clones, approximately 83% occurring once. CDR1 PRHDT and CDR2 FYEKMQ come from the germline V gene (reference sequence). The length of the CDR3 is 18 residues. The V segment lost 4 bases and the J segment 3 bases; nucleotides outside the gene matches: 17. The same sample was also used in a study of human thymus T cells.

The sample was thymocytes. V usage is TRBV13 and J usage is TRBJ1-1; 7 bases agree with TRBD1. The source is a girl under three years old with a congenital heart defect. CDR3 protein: CASSYVHIERQGDTEAFF. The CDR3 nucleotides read TGTGCCAGCAGCTACGTACACATCGAACGACAGGGAGACACTGAAGCTTTCTTT. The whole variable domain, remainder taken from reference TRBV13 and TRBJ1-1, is AAGVIQSPRHLIKEKRETATLKCYPIPRHDTVYWYQQGPGQDPQFLISFYEKMQSDKGSIPDRFSAQQFSDYHSELNMSSLELGDSALYFCASSYVHIERQGDTEAFFGQGTRLTVV.